This T cell receptor beta chain was recorded in a study of Tregs in tolerant kidney transplant recipients. About the study: Recipients received nonmyeloablative bone marrow transplants from related graft donors, with transient mixed chimerism. Study findings and constraints: Validation in larger populations is needed because few patients were studied. Tregs expanded with activated donor B cells seemed most donor-specific.

CDR1 and CDR2 (germline): LNHNV, YYDKDF (reference sequence). The V gene end was trimmed by 0 bases and the J gene end by 6 bases; junction bases not matched to a gene: 4. This CDR3 is 15 amino acids long. A remark on this clone: Its antigen remains unknown.

Generated by immunoSEQ multiplex PCR, the TCRdb table keeps only in-frame clones and is missing some. The table includes tens of thousands of clones, 93% detected once. Unstimulated regulatory T cells (CD4+CD25+CD127-), CD4+CD25- non-regulatory cells, CD4 and CD8 cells were FACS-sorted from thawed PBMCs. The sample consisted of CD4+ T cells from blood, taken before the transplant. J is TRBJ2-7 and V is TRBV15, with 11 bases fitting TRBD1. The receptor comes from a human donor who received a combined kidney and bone marrow transplant. For the CDR3, the DNA is TGTGCCACCAGCAGAGACCCGGACAGGGGGCGCGAGCAGTACTTC. Residues: CATSRDPDRGREQYF.